This TCR beta chain was recorded in a study of T cell changes during pregnancy in multiple sclerosis. Sequencing used immunoSEQ multiplex PCR; TCRdb keeps in-frame clones, though not all of them. The sample has fewer than 50,000 clones, about 90% seen once. The CDR3 runs 16 residues. V was clipped by 0 bases and J by 3 bases; unmatched bases: 9. CDR1 is SGHRS, CDR2 YFSETQ, per germline. The TCR sequence derives from a female donor in good health, enrolled as a control in a pregnancy study. Here the sequenced sample was CD4+ T cells from peripheral blood mononuclear cells, taken in the second trimester of pregnancy. The chain employs TRBV5-1 and TRBJ2-7; 7 positions agree with TRBD2. This CDR3 reads CASSLVTGGTNYEQYF. CDR3 DNA: TGCGCCAGCAGCTTGGTAACCGGGGGGACGAACTACGAGCAGTACTTC.